The 20 T cell receptor beta chains listed next were all sequenced from one sample in a study of T-cell memory formation after mild COVID-19. TCRdb re-derived calls from the 5' RACE reads in MiXCR, one entry per CDR3 protein. The table records around 310,000 distinct CDR3 sequences, roughly an eighth of them present only once. Material for sequencing was PBMCs or a T cell subset sorted from them (not recorded which). The receptors stem from a man aged 18 to 29 who had mild COVID-19 (a few samples of this study predate the infection). Cell type and time point are not known.

A word on this clonotype: A read error may explain this, as a much larger clone is one base away. The chain recombines TRBV6-5 with TRBJ1-1; no clear D gene. CDR3 length: 13 residues. Germline CDR1 is MNHEY and CDR2 is SVGAGI. The V end lost 0 bases, the J end lost 3 bases, and 5 bases lay between the germline ends. This CDR3 reads CASSYSSYTEAFF. DNA for the CDR3: TGTGCCAGCAGTTACTCGAGTTACACTGAAGCTTTCTTT.

About this clonotype: A much bigger clone sits one base away, suggesting this may be a read error. V usage is TRBV6-2 or TRBV6-3 and J usage is TRBJ2-5; 9 bases match TRBD2. Trimming removed 6 bases from V and 0 bases from J; junction bases left unmatched: 2. The CDR3 contains 14 residues. Germline V gene data show CDR1 as MNHEY and CDR2 as SVGEGT. CDR3 sequence reads: CASSQRGDQETQYF. The CDR3 DNA sequence: TGTGCCAGCAGCCAGCGGGGGGACCAAGAGACCCAGTACTTC.

V and J are TRBV4-3 and TRBJ1-2; no definite D call. Trimming removed 0 bases at V and 2 bases at J, with 10 bases between. The CDR3 length is 15 residues. Germline V gene lookup returns CDR1 LGHNA and CDR2 YSLEER. The CDR3 protein is CASSQESWKNYGYTF. The CDR3 DNA sequence: TGCGCCAGCAGCCAAGAAAGTTGGAAAAACTATGGCTACACCTTC.

This clonotype was found a few times. J is TRBJ2-7 and V is TRBV5-6; possible D gene TRBD2, 6 bases. Trimming removed 4 bases from V and 3 bases from J, with 11 bases in between. The CDR3 is made up of 13 amino acids. Germline lookup yields CDR1 SGHDT and CDR2 YYEEEE. The CDR3 protein is CASSRVEGYEQYV. As DNA, the CDR3 is TGTGCCAGCAGCCGGGTGGAGGGCTACGAGCAGTACGTC.

This clonotype was observed a few times. V and J are TRBV28 and TRBJ2-4, with TRBD1 matching over 10 bases. The trim removed 6 bases at V and 0 bases at J, leaving 14 bases unmatched. Germline CDR1 MDHEN, CDR2 SYDVKM. This CDR3 contains 19 residues. The CDR3 here is CASRNRQGALKLAKNIQYF. The CDR3 DNA reads as TGTGCCAGCAGAAATCGACAGGGGGCCCTAAAGCTAGCCAAAAACATTCAGTACTTC.

This clonotype was seen repeatedly, ten times or more. This chain uses TRBV4-1 with TRBJ2-3; 7 nucleotides match TRBD2. Germline V gene lookup returns CDR1 MGHRA and CDR2 YSYEKL. The CDR3 is 17 residues long. With V trimmed by 0 bases and J by 2 bases, 8 bases remained unmatched. For the CDR3, the DNA is TGCGCCAGCAGCCAAGAGGCGCTAGCGGCCAACACAGATACGCAGTATTTT. It yields the protein CASSQEALAANTDTQYF.

This clonotype was counted ten times or more. V gene TRBV28 combines with J gene TRBJ2-7, with D perhaps being TRBD1 or TRBD2 (5 bases each). Germline V gene lookup returns CDR1 MDHEN and CDR2 SYDVKM. V was cut by 4 bases and J by 6 bases, with 10 bases left in between. The CDR3 totals 12 residues. In DNA form, the CDR3 reads TGTGCCAGCAGTTCCGGGGCCCGCGAGCAGTACGTC. This sequence encodes CASSSGAREQYV.

There are a few counts of this clonotype. The chain links TRBV7-9 to TRBJ1-4; possible D gene TRBD1, 6 bases. V shed 4 bases and J shed 4 bases, with 13 bases lying between them. The CDR3 totals 15 residues. CDR1 is SEHNR, CDR2 FQNEAQ, per germline (reference sequence). DNA for the CDR3: TGTGCCAGCAGCTCAGGGACACTTGATAATGAAAAACTGTTTTTT. This sequence encodes CASSSGTLDNEKLFF.

There are a few counts of this clonotype. V is TRBV4-1 and J is TRBJ2-1, with 12 bases lining up with TRBD1. The CDR3 has 15 residues. From germline, CDR1 is MGHRA and CDR2 YSYEKL. V was pared by 4 bases and J by 6 bases, with 4 bases of the junction left unmatched. DNA of the CDR3: TGCGCCAGCAGCCGACCGGGACAGGGGGCCAATGAGCAGTTCTTC. Translation gives CASSRPGQGANEQFF.

This clonotype was observed a handful of times. This chain links TRBV5-4 with TRBJ2-7; 10 bases agree with TRBD1. The V gene's germline CDR1 is SGHNT and CDR2 YYREEE (reference sequence). The CDR3 extends over 15 amino acids. V shed 0 bases and J 1 base; nucleotides not matched to a gene: 1. DNA for the CDR3: TGTGCCAGCAGCTTGGTGGGACAGGGGTCCTACGAGCAGTACTTC. Residues: CASSLVGQGSYEQYF.

In its sample, this clonotype was seen many times. The CDR3 is CASSRLRDRVEEQFF. In DNA, the CDR3 is TGTGCCAGCAGCCGCCTTCGGGACAGGGTTGAGGAGCAGTTCTTC. The chain combines TRBV12-3 or TRBV12-4 with TRBJ2-1, with 9 positions matching TRBD1. The CDR3 contains 15 residues. The ends lost 6 bases at V and 10 bases at J; junction bases unmatched: 13.

This clonotype was detected ten times or more. The chain uses TRBV7-9 and TRBJ2-3; D remains unclear. V lost 4 bases to trimming and J lost 4 bases, with 3 bases between them. The CDR3 runs to 11 residues. From germline, CDR1 is SEHNR and CDR2 FQNEAQ (reference sequence). The CDR3 DNA is TGTGCCAGCAGCTCGTCAGATACGCAGTATTTT. This sequence encodes CASSSSDTQYF.

The gene calls are TRBV11-2 and TRBJ2-5; either TRBD1 or TRBD2 may supply D (6 bases each). V lost 1 base and J 0 bases, leaving 15 bases between the germline ends. CDR3 length equals 17 residues. CDR1 SGHAT and CDR2 FQNNGV come from the germline V gene. CDR3 in DNA: TGTGCCAGCAGCTTAGGGGGGCGGGGCCCCGACCAAGAGACCCAGTACTTC. Its protein is CASSLGGRGPDQETQYF.

The table lists this clonotype with a few counts. V usage is TRBV5-1 and J usage is TRBJ1-1; D gene uncertain. The germline gives CDR1 SGHRS, CDR2 YFSETQ. V lost 4 bases and J lost 1, with 8 bases in between. The CDR3 spans 13 residues. CDR3: CASSITPNTEAFF. The CDR3 DNA is TGCGCCAGCAGCATAACACCGAACACTGAAGCTTTCTTT.

The chain recombines TRBV30 with TRBJ1-5; 9 nucleotides line up with TRBD1. There are 14 residues in the CDR3. V dropped 0 bases and J dropped 7; count of bases not matched to a gene: 4. Germline V lookup: CDR1 GTSNPN, CDR2 SVGIG (reference sequence). This CDR3 reads CAWSVGTGHQPQHF. For the CDR3, the DNA is TGTGCCTGGAGTGTAGGGACAGGGCACCAGCCCCAGCATTTT. The whole variable domain, filled in from reference TRBV30 and TRBJ1-5, reads SQTIHQWPATLVQPVGSPLSLECTVEGTSNPNLYWYRQAAGRGLQLLFYSVGIGQISSEVPQNLSASRPQDRQFILSSKKLLLSDSGFYLCAWSVGTGHQPQHFGDGTRLSIL.

Only a few counts were recorded for this clonotype. V and J are TRBV12-3 or TRBV12-4 and TRBJ2-7; the D gene is possibly TRBD2 (7 bases). Deletions cut 3 bases from V and 7 bases from J, with 16 bases between. The CDR3 spans 14 residues. CDR3 in amino acids: CASSFSGEGSEQYF. The CDR3 DNA follows: TGTGCCAGCAGTTTCTCAGGGGAGGGTTCGGAGCAGTACTTC.

The rearrangement uses TRBV20-1 and TRBJ2-3, with D perhaps TRBD2 (6 bases). CDR1 DFQATT and CDR2 SNEGSKA come from the germline V gene (reference sequence). The length of the CDR3 is 14 residues. Trimming took off 4 bases at V and 1 base at J, with 12 bases between the two ends. CDR3 protein: CSANAGRGTDTQYF. The CDR3 DNA sequence: TGCAGTGCTAATGCGGGGCGCGGCACAGATACGCAGTATTTT.

This clonotype turned up a few times. The V gene is TRBV7-2, the J gene TRBJ1-5, with 9 positions matching TRBD1. The CDR3 length is 14 residues. The germline gives CDR1 SGHTA, CDR2 FQGNSA. V was clipped by 7 bases and J by 6 bases; unmatched bases: 7. Here the CDR3 DNA reads TGTGCCAGCAACCAGGACAGGGGCGGTCAGCCCCAGCATTTT. Encoded protein: CASNQDRGGQPQHF. Filled out from reference TRBV7-2 and TRBJ1-5, the complete variable domain reads GAGVSQSPSNKVTEKGKDVELRCDPISGHTALYWYRQSLGQGLEFLIYFQGNSAPDKSGLPSDRFSAERTGGSVSTLTIQRTQQEDSAVYLCASNQDRGGQPQHFGDGTRLSIL.

The CDR3 DNA reads TGTGCCAGCAGTACTACAGGCTTGGAGACCCAGTACTTC. Encoded protein: CASSTTGLETQYF. The gene calls are TRBV7-2 and TRBJ2-5, with a tentative D call TRBD1 (5 bases). Trimming pared 6 bases from V and 5 bases from J, leaving 13 bases between. CDR3 length equals 13 residues. CDR1 and CDR2 (germline): SGHTA, FQGNSA.

The chain employs TRBV20-1 and TRBJ1-6, with D perhaps matching TRBD1 (5 bases). The CDR3 spans 14 residues. The germline CDR1 and CDR2 sequences are DFQATT and SNEGSKA (reference sequence). V lost 6 bases to trimming and J lost 9 bases, with 18 bases between them. The DNA for the CDR3 is TGCAGTGCCAGGGAGGGCCCCAGACGTTCACCCCTCCACTTT. Amino acid sequence: CSAREGPRRSPLHF.